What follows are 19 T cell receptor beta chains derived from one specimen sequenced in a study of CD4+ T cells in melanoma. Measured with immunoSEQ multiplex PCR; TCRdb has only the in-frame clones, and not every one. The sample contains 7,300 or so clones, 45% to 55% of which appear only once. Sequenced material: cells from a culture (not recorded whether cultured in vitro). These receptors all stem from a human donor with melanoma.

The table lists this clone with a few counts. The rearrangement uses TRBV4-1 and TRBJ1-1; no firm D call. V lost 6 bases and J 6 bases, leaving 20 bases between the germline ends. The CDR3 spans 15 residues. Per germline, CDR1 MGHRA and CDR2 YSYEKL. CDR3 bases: TGCGCCAGCAGTCGCGACACAGTCTATTCATCTGAAGCTTTCTTT. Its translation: CASSRDTVYSSEAFF.

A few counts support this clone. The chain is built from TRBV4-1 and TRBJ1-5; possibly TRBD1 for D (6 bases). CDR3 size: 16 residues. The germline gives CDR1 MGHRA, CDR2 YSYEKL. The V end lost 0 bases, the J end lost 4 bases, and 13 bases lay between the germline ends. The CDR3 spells CASSQDGGLGNQPQHF. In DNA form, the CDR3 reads TGCGCCAGCAGCCAAGATGGGGGGCTAGGGAATCAGCCCCAGCATTTT.

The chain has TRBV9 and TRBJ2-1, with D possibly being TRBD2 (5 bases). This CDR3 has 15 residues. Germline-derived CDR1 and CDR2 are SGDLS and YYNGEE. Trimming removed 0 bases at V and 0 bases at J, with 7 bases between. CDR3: CASSVDGDSYNEQFF. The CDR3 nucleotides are TGTGCCAGCAGCGTAGACGGGGACTCCTACAATGAGCAGTTCTTC. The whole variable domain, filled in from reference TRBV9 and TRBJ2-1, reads DSGVTQTPKHLITATGQRVTLRCSPRSGDLSVYWYQQSLDQGLQFLIQYYNGEERAKGNILERFSAQQFPDLHSELNLSSLELGDSALYFCASSVDGDSYNEQFFGPGTRLTVL.

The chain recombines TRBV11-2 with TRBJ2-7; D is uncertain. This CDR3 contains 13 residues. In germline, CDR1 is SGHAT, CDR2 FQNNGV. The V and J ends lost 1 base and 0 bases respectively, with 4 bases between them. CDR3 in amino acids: CASSLGVSYEQYF. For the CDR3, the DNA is TGTGCCAGCAGCTTAGGGGTCTCCTACGAGCAGTACTTC.

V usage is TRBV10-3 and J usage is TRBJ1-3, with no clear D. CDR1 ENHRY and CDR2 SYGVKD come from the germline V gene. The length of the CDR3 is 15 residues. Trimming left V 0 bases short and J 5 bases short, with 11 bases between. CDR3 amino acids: CAISESAGNRNTIYF. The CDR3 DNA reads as TGTGCCATCAGTGAGTCGGCGGGGAATAGAAACACCATATATTTT.

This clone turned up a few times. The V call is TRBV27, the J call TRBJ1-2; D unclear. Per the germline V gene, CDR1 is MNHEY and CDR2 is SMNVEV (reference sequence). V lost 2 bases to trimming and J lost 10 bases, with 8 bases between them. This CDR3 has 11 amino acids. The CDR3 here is CASSLGGYYTF. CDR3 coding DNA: TGTGCCAGCAGTTTAGGAGGGTACTACACCTTC.

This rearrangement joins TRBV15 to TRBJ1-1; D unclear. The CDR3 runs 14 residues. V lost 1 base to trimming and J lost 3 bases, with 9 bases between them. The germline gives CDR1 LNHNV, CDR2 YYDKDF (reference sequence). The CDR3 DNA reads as TGTGCCACCAGCAGAGTCAAGTTGGACACTGAAGCTTTCTTT. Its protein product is CATSRVKLDTEAFF.

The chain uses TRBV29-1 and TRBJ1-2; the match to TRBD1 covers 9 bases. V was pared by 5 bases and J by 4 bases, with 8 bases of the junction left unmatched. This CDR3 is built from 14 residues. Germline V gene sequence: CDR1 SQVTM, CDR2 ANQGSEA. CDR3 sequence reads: CSVYPRDRVYGYTF. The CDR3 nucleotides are TGCAGCGTTTATCCGAGGGACAGGGTCTATGGCTACACCTTC. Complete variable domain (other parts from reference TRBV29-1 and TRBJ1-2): SAVISQKPSRDICQRGTSLTIQCQVDSQVTMMFWYRQQPGQSLTLIATANQGSEATYESGFVIDKFPISRPNLTFSTLTVSNMSPEDSSIYLCSVYPRDRVYGYTFGSGTRLTVV.

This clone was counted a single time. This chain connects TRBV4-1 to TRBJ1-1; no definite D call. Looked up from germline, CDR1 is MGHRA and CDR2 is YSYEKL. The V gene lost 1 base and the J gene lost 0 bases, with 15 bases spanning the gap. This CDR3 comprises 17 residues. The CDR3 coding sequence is TGCGCCAGCAGCCAAGGCCCGACAAGCGGCATGAACACTGAAGCTTTCTTT. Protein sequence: CASSQGPTSGMNTEAFF.

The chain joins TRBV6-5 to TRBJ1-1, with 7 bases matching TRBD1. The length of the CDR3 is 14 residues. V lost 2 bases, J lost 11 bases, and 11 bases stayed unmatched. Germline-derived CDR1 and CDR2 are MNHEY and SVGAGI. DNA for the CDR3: TGTGCCAGCAGTTACGGAGCAGGGGGGGTTGGTGCTTTCTTT. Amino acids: CASSYGAGGVGAFF.

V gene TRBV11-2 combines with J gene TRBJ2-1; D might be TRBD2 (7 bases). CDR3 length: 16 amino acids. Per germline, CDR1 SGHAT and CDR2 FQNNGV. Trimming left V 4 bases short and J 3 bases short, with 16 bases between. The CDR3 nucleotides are TGTGCCAGCAGCTCCCCCGCGGGGGCCCTCTACAATGAGCAGTTCTTC. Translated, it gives CASSSPAGALYNEQFF.

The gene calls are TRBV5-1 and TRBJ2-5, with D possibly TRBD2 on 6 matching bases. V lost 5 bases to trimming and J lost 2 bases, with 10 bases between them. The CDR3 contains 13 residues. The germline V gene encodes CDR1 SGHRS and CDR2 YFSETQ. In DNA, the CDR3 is TGCGCCAGCAGGGAGGGTACACAAGAGACCCAGTACTTC. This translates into CASREGTQETQYF.

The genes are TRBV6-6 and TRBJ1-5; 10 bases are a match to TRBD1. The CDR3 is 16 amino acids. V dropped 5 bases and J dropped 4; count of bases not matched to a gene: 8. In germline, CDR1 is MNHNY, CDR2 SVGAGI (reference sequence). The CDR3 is CASSPYRDRGNQPQHF. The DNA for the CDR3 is TGTGCCAGCAGTCCATACCGGGACAGGGGAAATCAGCCCCAGCATTTT.

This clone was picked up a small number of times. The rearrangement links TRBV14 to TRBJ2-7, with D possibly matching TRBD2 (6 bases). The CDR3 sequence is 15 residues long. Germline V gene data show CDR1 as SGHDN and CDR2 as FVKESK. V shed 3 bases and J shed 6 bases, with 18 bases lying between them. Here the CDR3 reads CASSHIPGGASEQYF. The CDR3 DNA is TGTGCCAGCAGCCATATTCCCGGCGGGGCCTCCGAGCAGTACTTC.

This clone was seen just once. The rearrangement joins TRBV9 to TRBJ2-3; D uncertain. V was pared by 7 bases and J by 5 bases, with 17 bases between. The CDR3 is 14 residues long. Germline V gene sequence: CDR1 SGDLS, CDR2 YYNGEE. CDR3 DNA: TGTGCCAGCTCCCGGAACTCTCGCGGAGATACGCAGTATTTT. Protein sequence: CASSRNSRGDTQYF.

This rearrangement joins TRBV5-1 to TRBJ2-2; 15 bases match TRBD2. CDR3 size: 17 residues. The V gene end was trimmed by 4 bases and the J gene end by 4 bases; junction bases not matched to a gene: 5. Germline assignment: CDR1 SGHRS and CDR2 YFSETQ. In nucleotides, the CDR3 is TGCGCCAGCAGCCCGGGACTAGCGGGGGGCCTCACCGGGGAGCTGTTTTTT. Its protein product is CASSPGLAGGLTGELFF.

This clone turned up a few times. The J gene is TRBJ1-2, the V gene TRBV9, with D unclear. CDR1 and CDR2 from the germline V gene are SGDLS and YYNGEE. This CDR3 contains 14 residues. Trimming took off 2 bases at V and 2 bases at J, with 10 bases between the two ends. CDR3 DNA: TGTGCCAGCAGCGTGTTTGCGGGAAACTATGGCTACACCTTC. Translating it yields CASSVFAGNYGYTF.

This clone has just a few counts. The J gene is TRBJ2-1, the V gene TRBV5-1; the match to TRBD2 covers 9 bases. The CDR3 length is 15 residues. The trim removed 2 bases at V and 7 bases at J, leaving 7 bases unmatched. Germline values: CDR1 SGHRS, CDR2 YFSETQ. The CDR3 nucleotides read TGCGCCAGCAGCTTAACCGGGGCGGGGGGGAATGAGCAGTTCTTC. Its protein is CASSLTGAGGNEQFF.

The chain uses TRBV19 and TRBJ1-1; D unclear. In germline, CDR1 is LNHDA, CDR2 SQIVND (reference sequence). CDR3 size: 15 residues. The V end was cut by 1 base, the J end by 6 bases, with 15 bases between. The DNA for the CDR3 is TGTGCCAGTAGTATAGCTGGCCCCTCGAAATCTGAAGCTTTCTTT. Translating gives CASSIAGPSKSEAFF.